These T cell receptor beta chains were read from a single sample in a study of blood T cell repertoires in COVID-19. Libraries were prepared by immunoSEQ multiplex PCR; TCRdb keeps only in-frame clonotypes and omits some of them. Among about 140,000 clones listed, under 85% were seen once. The sample taken for sequencing was PBMCs or T cells enriched from blood (not recorded which). The receptors here all came from a woman between 18 and 29 years old who had been exposed to COVID-19. Both conserved end residues are part of each CDR3. Each record gives: D gene, V gene, clone size, J gene, CDR3 DNA, CDR3 protein. D genes are given only for firm matches. A clone size is listed for some rows: how often the clone was seen (once, few, many), or a class if it is expanded.

TRBD1	TRBV10-3	NA	TRBJ2-7	TGTGCCATCAGGGCGGGACAGGGCTCCTACGAGCAGTACTTC	CAIRAGQGSYEQYF
NA	TRBV11-2	NA	TRBJ1-2	TGTGCCAGCAGCCCGAACACGGTACAGGCTTATGGCTACACCTTC	CASSPNTVQAYGYTF
NA	TRBV7-8	NA	TRBJ2-3	TGTGCCAGCAGCCAACTCGACGGGTTGCCGACAGATACGCAGTATTTT	CASSQLDGLPTDTQYF
NA	TRBV2	NA	TRBJ2-6	TGTGCCAGCATCACCGTTCTGGGGAGACGATCCTACTCTGGGGCCAACGTCCTGACTTTC	CASITVLGRRSYSGANVLTF
NA	TRBV19	NA	TRBJ2-2	TGTGCCAGTAGTGCCGACGGTTGGCGGCTGAACACCGGGGAGCTGTTTTTT	CASSADGWRLNTGELFF
NA	TRBV6-5	NA	TRBJ1-2	TGTGCCAGCACCCCTCAGGGAAACTATGGCTACACCTTC	CASTPQGNYGYTF
NA	TRBV29-1	NA	TRBJ1-1	TGCAGCGTTACTGAGATGCCGAACACTGAAGCTTTCTTT	CSVTEMPNTEAFF
TRBD2	TRBV28	NA	TRBJ2-1	TGTGCCAGCAGTTTATTCACGACTAGCGGGATCATGGGGAATGAGCAGTTCTTC	CASSLFTTSGIMGNEQFF
NA	TRBV6-2/TRBV6-3	NA	TRBJ1-1	TGTGCCAGCAGTAACGGACACATCCTAATGGTTCGAGCTTTCTTT	CASSNGHILMVRAFF
TRBD2	TRBV20-1	NA	TRBJ2-1	TGCAGTGCTAGTAGGCTAGCGGGAGGGAATGGTGAGCAGTTCTTC	CSASRLAGGNGEQFF
TRBD1	TRBV5-6	NA	TRBJ2-1	TGTGCCAGCAACATACAGACAGGGGTCTCCTACAATGAGCAGTTCTTC	CASNIQTGVSYNEQFF
NA	TRBV5-1	NA	TRBJ2-3	TGCGCCAGCAGCTTGGAAGGATATGGGGGGACAGATACGCAGTATTTT	CASSLEGYGGTDTQYF
NA	TRBV3-1/TRBV3-2	few	TRBJ1-2	TGTGCCAGCAGCCAAGATAACCTATATGGCTACACCTTC	CASSQDNLYGYTF
TRBD1	TRBV30	few	TRBJ1-5	TGTGCCTGGAGTGGAAGACAGGGGGATATGATAGGGCCCCAGCATTTT	CAWSGRQGDMIGPQHF
TRBD2	TRBV10-1	NA	TRBJ2-7	TGCGCCCGAAAACCGGGACTAGCGGACCAGGGGGTTTACGAGCAGTACTTC	CARKPGLADQGVYEQYF
NA	TRBV7-2	NA	TRBJ2-1	TGTGCCAGCAGCTTAATACGTCGAGGAGACGAGCAGTTCTTC	CASSLIRRGDEQFF
NA	TRBV18	NA	TRBJ1-1	TGTGCCAGCTCACCTTTTGGGAGTATGAACACTGAAGCTTTCTTT	CASSPFGSMNTEAFF
TRBD1	TRBV28	few	TRBJ1-5	TGTGCCAGCAAAGGACAGGGGGCGAACCAGCCCCAGCATTTT	CASKGQGANQPQHF
NA	TRBV11-2	NA	TRBJ2-3	TGTGCCAGCAGCTTAGTAAGGGGCCTTGGCACAAGCACAGATACGCAGTATTTT	CASSLVRGLGTSTDTQYF
NA	TRBV7-3	once	TRBJ2-3	TGTGCCAGCAGCTTAAGCGGGACAGCCCCTTGGGGCACAGATACGCAGTATTTT	CASSLSGTAPWGTDTQYF
TRBD2	TRBV5-1	NA	TRBJ2-1	TGCGCCAGCAGCTTGGTGTCTAGCGGGTTGGTTGAGCAGTTCTTC	CASSLVSSGLVEQFF
TRBD2	TRBV11-2	few	TRBJ2-1	TGTGCCAGCAGCTTAGTCGTTAGCGGGAACAATGAGCAGTTCTTC	CASSLVVSGNNEQFF
NA	TRBV28	NA	TRBJ1-2	TGTGCCAGCAGTTTGATTCCAGGATCAGGGTCTAACTATGGCTACACCTTC	CASSLIPGSGSNYGYTF
NA	TRBV9	NA	TRBJ2-1	TGTGCCAGCAGCGTCAAGAGCTCCTACAATGAGCAGTTCTTC	CASSVKSSYNEQFF
TRBD1	TRBV10-3	NA	TRBJ1-1	TGTGCCATCAGCTCCCGACAGGGACTGAACACTGAAGCTTTCTTT	CAISSRQGLNTEAFF
TRBD2	TRBV24-1	NA	TRBJ2-1	TGTGCCACCAGTGACTGGACTAGCGGGAGTATCTATGAGCAGTTCTTC	CATSDWTSGSIYEQFF
TRBD1	TRBV27	NA	TRBJ1-2	TGTGCCAGCAGTTTTGGACAGGGGGTAAACTATGGCTACACCTTC	CASSFGQGVNYGYTF
TRBD2	TRBV11-3	NA	TRBJ2-1	TGTGCCAGCAGCTCACGGGAGGGAGCATATGAGCAGTTCTTC	CASSSREGAYEQFF
TRBD2	TRBV27	NA	TRBJ2-1	TGTGCCAGCAGCTTTGGACTAGCAGGAATCAATGAGCAGTTCTTC	CASSFGLAGINEQFF
NA	TRBV7-6	NA	TRBJ1-5	TGTGCCAGCAGCTTGGACGGACGGAGGTCGGCCCAGCATTTT	CASSLDGRRSAQHF
TRBD1	TRBV28	NA	TRBJ1-2	TGTGCCAGCAGTAAAAGGGACAGGGAAATCGGCTACACCTTC	CASSKRDREIGYTF
NA	TRBV27	NA	TRBJ1-4	TGTGCCAGCAGGCCCTGGGGGCCAACTAATGAAAAACTGTTTTTT	CASRPWGPTNEKLFF
TRBD2	TRBV7-2	NA	TRBJ2-7	TGTGCCAGCAGCTTAGCAGGCGGGGCTAGCGGGGGAGACGAGCAGTACTTC	CASSLAGGASGGDEQYF
TRBD1	TRBV27	NA	TRBJ1-5	TGTGCCAGCAGTCCCTCTTCCTTCCGGGACAGGGGGGGTCAGCCCCAGCATTTT	CASSPSSFRDRGGQPQHF
TRBD1	TRBV18	NA	TRBJ2-2	TGTGCCAGCTCACCAGGACAGGGCCCCTCATCCGGGGAGCTGTTTTTT	CASSPGQGPSSGELFF
NA	TRBV5-1	NA	TRBJ2-2	TGCGCCAGCAGCTCCCTCAGGGGAGACACCGGGGAGCTGTTTTTT	CASSSLRGDTGELFF
TRBD1	TRBV27	NA	TRBJ2-1	TGTGCCAGCAGCCTGACAGGGGTGAACGGTGAGCAGTTCTTC	CASSLTGVNGEQFF
TRBD2	TRBV9	NA	TRBJ2-5	TGTGCCAGCAGCGCCGTCGGACTTACGGGAGGGAGCGAGACCCAGTACTTC	CASSAVGLTGGSETQYF
TRBD2	TRBV5-1	once	TRBJ2-3	TGCGCCAGCAGCAGGGCGCGGGAGGGCGATACGCAGTATTTT	CASSRAREGDTQYF
NA	TRBV6-5	NA	TRBJ1-1	TGTGCCAGCAGTTTTGGGCAGAACACTGAAGCTTTCTTT	CASSFGQNTEAFF
TRBD2	TRBV20-1	NA	TRBJ2-7	TGCAGTGGGCGGGAGGGCCGCGAGCAGTACTTC	CSGREGREQYF
TRBD1	TRBV7-3	NA	TRBJ2-2	TGTGCCAGCAGCTCCGGGACAGGCGTGAACACCGGGGAGCTGTTTTTT	CASSSGTGVNTGELFF
TRBD1	TRBV2	NA	TRBJ2-3	TGTGCCAGCAGACCGAACAGGGGCGGCGCAGATACGCAGTATTTT	CASRPNRGGADTQYF
TRBD1	TRBV5-1	NA	TRBJ1-2	TGCGCCAGCAGCTTAAGACAGGGTGGGGGCTATGGCTACACCTTC	CASSLRQGGGYGYTF
NA	TRBV14	NA	TRBJ1-5	TGTGCCAGCACCCACATGAAGGACACCGACAATCAGCCCCAGCATTTT	CASTHMKDTDNQPQHF
NA	TRBV6-5	NA	TRBJ1-2	TGTGCCAGCAGTTATTTTTCAGGATCAGCTAACTATGGCTACACCTTC	CASSYFSGSANYGYTF
NA	TRBV3-1/TRBV3-2	once	TRBJ2-1	TGTGCCAGCAGCCAAGTTGAGTATGAGCAGTTCTTC	CASSQVEYEQFF
NA	TRBV6-1	NA	TRBJ1-2	TGTGCCAGCAGTGATTACGACAGATCTGCTAACTATGGCTACACCTTC	CASSDYDRSANYGYTF
NA	TRBV28	NA	TRBJ2-3	TGTGCCACCCCCCCAGGGGGCACAGATACGCAGTATTTT	CATPPGGTDTQYF
TRBD1	TRBV4-3	NA	TRBJ1-2	TGCGCCAGCAGCCAAGGAGGGACAGGGGTTTGGTATGGCTACACCTTC	CASSQGGTGVWYGYTF